This T cell receptor (beta chain) appears in the sequencing data of a study of T cells after yellow fever vaccination. Overall study findings and caveats: At approximately 95% for CD4 and about 87% for CD8, most primary-vaccination clones showed up again after the booster. Contaminants from the bulk population, in the form of abundant clonotypes, could be found in FACS-sorted repertoires.

Concerning this clonotype itself: No antigen is known for it.

The CDR3 totals 13 residues. Germline V gene lookup returns CDR1 ENHRY and CDR2 SYGVKD. Trimming took 5 bases from V and 6 from J, leaving 11 bases between them. 5'RACE template switching added a universal primer site and UMIs to TCR cDNA. Each CDR3 protein is one row after TCRdb ran MiXCR on the 5' RACE reads. Among hundreds of thousands of distinct CDR3 sequences listed, more than 3% were seen once. The sequences come from PBMCs, collected on the day of the yellow fever booster vaccination. The clonotype comes from a man aged 18 to 35 who received the YFV17D yellow fever vaccine. This rearrangement joins TRBV10-3 to TRBJ1-5, with unresolved D. This chain's CDR3 is CAISLGEGQPQHF. The CDR3 DNA follows: TGTGCCATCAGTCTCGGGGAGGGTCAGCCCCAGCATTTT.